This TCR beta chain was recorded in a study of STAT5B mutations in CD4+ large granular lymphocyte leukemia. Profiling relied on immunoSEQ multiplex PCR, and the TCRdb table lists in-frame clones only, not all of them. The sample contains about 31,000 clones, roughly 70% of which appear only once. This CDR3 contains 16 residues. Germline values: CDR1 SGHAT, CDR2 FQDESV (reference sequence). Trimming at V came to 5 bases and at J to 2 bases, leaving 9 bases not matched to a gene. The chain is built from TRBV11-1 and TRBJ2-5; 9 bases line up with TRBD1. The specimen was CD4+ T cells from blood buffy coats. This TCR was recovered from a human donor in good health. As DNA, the CDR3 is TGTGCCAGCAGCATACTACAGGGGGCAAGTCAAGAGACCCAGTACTTC. This translates into CASSILQGASQETQYF.